Presented here are 20 T cell receptor beta chains from one specimen sequenced in a study of T cell responses to AZD1222 COVID-19 vaccine. Method: immunoSEQ multiplex PCR; TCRdb's copy keeps in-frame clones and lacks some. In the table there are 40,000 to 50,000 clones, 88% of which are singletons. Sequences were derived from peripheral blood, sampled 28 days after the second AZD1222 dose. Source of these receptors: an adult who received the AZD1222 COVID-19 vaccine.

This clone was counted only a few times. The chain couples TRBV7-9 to TRBJ1-2; no clear D. Per germline, CDR1 SEHNR and CDR2 FQNEAQ (reference sequence). This CDR3 has 14 residues. Trimming took 3 bases from V and 6 from J, leaving 14 bases between them. The CDR3 loop is CASSFIRVSDGYTF. For the CDR3, the DNA is TGTGCCAGCAGCTTCATAAGGGTTTCGGATGGCTACACCTTC.

J is TRBJ1-5 and V is TRBV30; TRBD1 is a possible D gene (6 bases). Per the germline V gene, CDR1 is GTSNPN and CDR2 is SVGIG (reference sequence). The ends were cut back, 1 base at V and 6 bases at J, with 10 bases in the middle. This CDR3 contains 13 residues. The CDR3 here is CAWSAGQSQPQHF. The CDR3 bases are TGTGCCTGGAGTGCCGGACAGTCTCAGCCCCAGCATTTT.

This chain joins TRBV3-1 (or the pseudogene TRBV3-2) and TRBJ1-1; D unclear. Trimming pared 0 bases from V and 11 bases from J, leaving 7 bases between. CDR1 and CDR2 (germline): LGHDT, YNNKEL (reference sequence). The CDR3 loop spans 11 amino acids. CDR3 sequence (DNA): TGTGCCAGCAGCCAAGATGGGCGGGCTTTCTTT. Translated: CASSQDGRAFF.

The rearrangement joins TRBV5-1 to TRBJ2-5; maybe TRBD1 (6 bases). V was trimmed by 0 bases and J by 2 bases, leaving 8 bases between them. CDR1 is SGHRS, CDR2 YFSETQ, per germline. CDR3 length: 14 amino acids. For the CDR3, the DNA is TGCGCCAGCAGCTTGGTAGGACAGCAAGAGACCCAGTACTTC. Residues: CASSLVGQQETQYF.

CDR3: CASSRTTGKPYEQYF. The CDR3 bases are TGTGCCAGCAGCCGTACGACAGGGAAACCCTACGAGCAGTACTTC. J is TRBJ2-7 and V is TRBV7-9; 7 bases are shared with TRBD1. Losses at the gene ends were 5 bases for V and 2 bases for J; bases not matched to a gene: 9. Germline assignment: CDR1 SEHNR and CDR2 FQNEAQ (reference sequence). CDR3 size: 15 residues.

J is TRBJ2-7 and V is TRBV7-8, with 9 bases lining up with TRBD2. Per the germline V gene, CDR1 is SGHVS and CDR2 is FQNEAQ. J gave up 5 bases and V 5 bases, and 16 bases lay outside the gene matches. The CDR3 has 17 amino acids. CDR3 protein: CASSHRGISGRMDEQYF. CDR3 DNA: TGTGCCAGCAGCCACCGAGGCATTAGCGGGAGAATGGACGAGCAGTACTTC.

The V call is TRBV11-2, the J call TRBJ1-2; 7 bases are a match to TRBD1. This CDR3 spans 13 amino acids. Germline loops: CDR1 SGHAT, CDR2 FQNNGV. Losses at the gene ends were 5 bases for V and 4 bases for J; bases not matched to a gene: 4. The CDR3 region has the DNA TGTGCCAGCAGCCCAGCAGGGGGCTATGGCTACACCTTC. The encoded protein is CASSPAGGYGYTF.

The rearrangement joins TRBV5-1 to TRBJ1-1; 7 bases are a match to TRBD1. The CDR3 runs to 14 residues. Germline V gene data show CDR1 as SGHRS and CDR2 as YFSETQ. Trimming took 2 bases from V and 5 from J; bases not matched to a gene: 6. The chain's CDR3 is CASSLTGTVTEAFF. In DNA form, the CDR3 reads TGCGCCAGCAGCTTAACCGGGACAGTGACTGAAGCTTTCTTT.

This clone has a single count. J is TRBJ1-1 and V is TRBV6-5; 9 bases fit TRBD1. Germline trimming cut 4 bases from V and 2 bases from J; bases unmatched to any gene: 5. This CDR3 has 15 amino acids. Germline V gives CDR1 MNHEY, CDR2 SVGAGI. The CDR3 region has the DNA TGTGCCAGCAGTTCGGACAGGGGATCTAACACTGAAGCTTTCTTT. Encoded protein: CASSSDRGSNTEAFF.

This clone showed up just once. V is TRBV6-2 or TRBV6-3 and J is TRBJ2-3, with unresolved D. The CDR3 length is 11 residues. Germline CDR1 MNHEY, CDR2 SVGEGT. V shed 4 bases and J shed 3 bases, with 2 bases lying between them. The CDR3 DNA sequence: TGTGCCAGCAGTTCGACAGATACGCAGTATTTT. It yields the protein CASSSTDTQYF.

CDR3 sequence: CASSPQGQTEAFF. CDR3 nucleotides: TGTGCCAGCAGCCCCCAAGGGCAGACTGAAGCTTTCTTT. The chain carries TRBV7-9 and TRBJ1-1; no reliable D call. V was shortened by 5 bases and J by 5 bases, with 12 bases between the two germline ends. The CDR3 contains 13 residues. CDR1 is SEHNR and CDR2 is FQNEAQ in the germline V gene (reference sequence).

The rearrangement links TRBV3-1 (or the pseudogene TRBV3-2) to TRBJ2-3; D unresolved. Trimming pared 3 bases from V and 4 bases from J, leaving 5 bases between. Per the germline V gene, CDR1 is LGHDT and CDR2 is YNNKEL (reference sequence). The CDR3 has 12 residues. CDR3 sequence: CASSQPADTQYF. In nucleotides, the CDR3 is TGTGCCAGCAGCCAGCCTGCAGATACGCAGTATTTT.

V usage is TRBV4-1 and J usage is TRBJ2-5, with D tentatively TRBD1 (5 bases). The germline V gene has CDR1 MGHRA and CDR2 YSYEKL. V lost 3 bases to trimming and J lost 7 bases, with 9 bases between them. There are 12 residues in the CDR3. This chain's CDR3 is CASSQDKGTQYF. CDR3 in DNA: TGCGCCAGCAGCCAGGACAAGGGGACCCAGTACTTC.

Written as DNA, the CDR3 is TGTGCCAGCAGCTCAAGTGGGGCCTACGAGCAGTACTTC. This gives the protein CASSSSGAYEQYF. This chain joins TRBV5-4 and TRBJ2-7; D call uncertain. The V and J ends lost 3 bases and 2 bases respectively, with 9 bases between them. This CDR3 comprises 13 residues. Germline assignment: CDR1 SGHNT and CDR2 YYREEE (reference sequence).

CDR3 sequence: CASRNSNQPQHF. DNA of the CDR3: TGTGCCAGCAGGAATAGCAATCAGCCCCAGCATTTT. The V and J genes are TRBV7-8 and TRBJ1-5, with D uncertain. CDR3 length: 12 residues. Germline V lookup: CDR1 SGHVS, CDR2 FQNEAQ. Trimming removed 6 bases at V and 0 bases at J, with 3 bases between.

This clone was detected only once. V gene TRBV7-2 combines with J gene TRBJ2-1; D unresolved. Germline CDR1 is SGHTA and CDR2 is FQGNSA. V lost 5 bases to trimming and J lost 8 bases, with 10 bases between them. This CDR3 has 12 amino acids. The DNA for the CDR3 is TGTGCCAGCAGCCCCCTAGGATATGAGCAGTTCTTC. Its protein is CASSPLGYEQFF.

A few counts support this clone. This sequence joins TRBV11-2 and TRBJ1-5; 8 positions match TRBD1. CDR1 is SGHAT, CDR2 FQNNGV, per germline. Trimming cost V 5 bases and J 13 bases; bases outside gene matches: 13. There are 14 residues in the CDR3. CDR3 in amino acids: CASSRVRGHPYQHF. In DNA form, the CDR3 reads TGTGCCAGCAGCCGTGTCAGGGGGCATCCCTATCAGCATTTT.

V gene TRBV11-3 combines with J gene TRBJ2-7; D may correspond to TRBD1 or TRBD2 (5 bases each). The CDR3 totals 13 residues. V gave up 3 bases and J gave up 7 bases, with 13 bases separating them. CDR1 is SGHNT, CDR2 YENEEA, per germline. CDR3 bases: TGTGCCAGCAGCTTCGGGGCCGGAGGTGAGCAGTACTTC. Translated, it gives CASSFGAGGEQYF.

The rearrangement links TRBV5-6 to TRBJ2-1; D unclear. The CDR3 consists of 16 residues. V dropped 4 bases and J dropped 3 bases, with 17 bases sitting between them. Germline V gene lookup returns CDR1 SGHDT and CDR2 YYEEEE. The CDR3 here is CASSSTGRSFYNEQFF. In DNA, the CDR3 is TGTGCCAGCAGCAGCACCGGGCGCAGCTTCTACAATGAGCAGTTCTTC.

This clone was counted between two and nine times. The rearrangement uses TRBV9 and TRBJ2-2; D call uncertain. This CDR3 spans 14 amino acids. With 0 bases removed from V and 3 bases from J, the gap between germline ends came to 6 bases. The V gene's germline CDR1 is SGDLS and CDR2 YYNGEE. CDR3 amino acids: CASSVVDDTGELFF. For the CDR3, the DNA is TGTGCCAGCAGCGTAGTGGATGACACCGGGGAGCTGTTTTTT.